A selection of T cell receptor beta chains follows, all from one sample in a study of cytomegalovirus exposure and HLA in healthy donors. Some clones are missing from TCRdb's copy, which holds only in-frame ones; the method was immunoSEQ multiplex PCR. The repertoire has over 100,000 clones, less than 70% of them found once; the top ten carry approximately 5.5%. Sequences were obtained from PBMCs. These receptors all come from a woman between 65 and 79 years old in good health and CMV-seropositive. The CDR3 runs from the conserved cysteine through the conserved F or W. The D gene is left open where the match is weak. Size values are once, few and many counts, or a class for expanded clones, and some rows have none.

D	V	J	size	DNA	CDR3
NA	TRBV2	TRBJ2-5	NA	TGTGCCAGCGAGGATATCGGGGAAGTGACCCAGTACTTC	CASEDIGEVTQYF
NA	TRBV19	TRBJ1-1	NA	TGTGCCACCCACCCCGCAACAACAGGGAACACTGAAGCTTTCTTT	CATHPATTGNTEAFF
TRBD2	TRBV9	TRBJ2-3	NA	TGTGCCAGCAGCGTAATGGCTAGCGGGGGGGAGGGTACGCAGTATTTT	CASSVMASGGEGTQYF
NA	TRBV27	TRBJ1-5	NA	TGTGCCAGCAGTTTAACGGGACACCCCTCGGGACAGCCCCAGCATTTT	CASSLTGHPSGQPQHF
NA	TRBV5-6	TRBJ2-2	few	TGTGCCAGCAGCTTGGTTGGGCCGGGGGAGCTGTTTTTT	CASSLVGPGELFF
TRBD1	TRBV4-3	TRBJ1-2	few	TGCGCCAGCAGCCAAGAAGTTTGGGGCAGGGGGAATGGCTACACCTTC	CASSQEVWGRGNGYTF
NA	TRBV27	TRBJ1-1	NA	TGTGCCAGCAGCCGGGACTTCATCCAGGGTGAAGCTTTCTTT	CASSRDFIQGEAFF
TRBD1	TRBV19	TRBJ1-5	NA	TGTGCCAGTAGGGCCGGGACAGGAGCTTATAGCAATCAGCCCCAGCATTTT	CASRAGTGAYSNQPQHF
TRBD2	TRBV5-1	TRBJ2-5	NA	TGCGCCAGTAAGTCGACTAGCGGCCAAGAGACCCAGTACTTC	CASKSTSGQETQYF
TRBD2	TRBV4-2	TRBJ2-2	NA	TGTGCCAGCAGCCAACGACTAGCGGGGCCCACGAACACCGGGGAGCTGTTTTTT	CASSQRLAGPTNTGELFF
TRBD2	TRBV4-1	TRBJ2-1	NA	TGCGCCAGCAGCCTCAGAAACGGGGGGGCTAATGAGCAGTTCTTC	CASSLRNGGANEQFF
NA	TRBV30	TRBJ2-1	NA	TGTGCCTGGAGTGGTGTGGGAGCGTCCTACAATGAGCAGTTCTTC	CAWSGVGASYNEQFF
TRBD1	TRBV10-3	TRBJ1-1	NA	TGTGCCATCAAGGGGCAGGGGGCGATGGGGAACACTGAAGCTTTCTTT	CAIKGQGAMGNTEAFF
NA	TRBV30	TRBJ1-6	NA	TGTGCCTGGAACTTTCAGGGCTTAAAGAATTCACCCCTCCACTTT	CAWNFQGLKNSPLHF
NA	TRBV5-5	TRBJ2-1	few	TGTGCCAGCAGCTTGGTACTGGATGAGCAGTTCTTC	CASSLVLDEQFF
TRBD2	TRBV27	TRBJ2-1	once	TGTGCCAGCAGTTCGGGACTAGCGGGGCTCAATGAGCAGTTCTTC	CASSSGLAGLNEQFF
TRBD2	TRBV11-2	TRBJ2-5	NA	TGTGCCAGCAGCTCCGGTCTAGCGGGGGGAGAGACCCAGTACTTC	CASSSGLAGGETQYF
TRBD1	TRBV5-4	TRBJ1-4	NA	TGTGCCAGCAGCTTGGGACAGGGGCGCGAAAAACTGTTTTTT	CASSLGQGREKLFF
NA	TRBV5-8	TRBJ2-1	NA	TGTGCCAGCAGCTCACAAGTTTACAATGAGCAGTTCTTC	CASSSQVYNEQFF
NA	TRBV29-1	TRBJ2-5	NA	TGCAGCGGACGGGGGATTTTAGGTCGGCCCCAGTACTTC	CSGRGILGRPQYF
NA	TRBV5-1	TRBJ2-2	NA	TGCGCCAGCAGGACGGGGACGAACACCGGGGAGCTGTTTTTT	CASRTGTNTGELFF
NA	TRBV6-5	TRBJ1-2	NA	TGTGCCAGCAGTCAGAGCGGACAGAATGGCTACACCTTC	CASSQSGQNGYTF
TRBD2	TRBV11-2	TRBJ2-1	NA	TGTGCCAGCAGCGCCGGGACTAGCGGTAACAATGAGCAGTTCTTC	CASSAGTSGNNEQFF
NA	TRBV5-6	TRBJ2-7	few	TGTGCCAGCAGCTTATCGGACTACAACGAGCAGTACTTC	CASSLSDYNEQYF
NA	TRBV6-5	TRBJ2-3	NA	TGTGCCAGCAGTTACTCGAGGCGACAGCGCACAGATACGCAGTATTTT	CASSYSRRQRTDTQYF
NA	TRBV18	TRBJ2-5	NA	TGTGCCAGCTCATCACAAGAGACCCAGTACTTC	CASSSQETQYF
TRBD1	TRBV19	TRBJ1-5	NA	TGTGCCAGTAGTACTATACAGGGGGCGGGCAATCAGCCCCAGCATTTT	CASSTIQGAGNQPQHF
NA	TRBV29-1	TRBJ2-7	NA	TGCAGCGTTGGGGGGCAGGGAGTAACCTACGAGCAGTACTTC	CSVGGQGVTYEQYF
NA	TRBV6-5	TRBJ2-7	NA	TGTGCCAGCAGCTCGACAGACCCCAGCTCCTACGAGCAGTACTTC	CASSSTDPSSYEQYF
TRBD2	TRBV4-1	TRBJ2-5	NA	TGCGCCAGCAGCCAAGATTATAGCGGGGGCGGGGAGCAGTACTTC	CASSQDYSGGGEQYF
NA	TRBV4-2	TRBJ2-7	few	TGTGCCAGCAGTCCTTCCCTAGGGGGGGGCGTCGACGAGCAGTACTTC	CASSPSLGGGVDEQYF
TRBD2	TRBV4-1	TRBJ2-1	NA	TGCGCCAGCAGCCAAGAGTGGCGGGGGGCGATCTCCTACAATGAGCAGTTCTTC	CASSQEWRGAISYNEQFF
TRBD2	TRBV18	TRBJ2-1	few	TGTGCCAGCTCACCCTTAGGAAGCGGGGGGTCTAATGAGCAGTTCTTC	CASSPLGSGGSNEQFF
TRBD1	TRBV2	TRBJ1-2	NA	TGTGCCAGCAGCGCCGTCGGACAGGGCTTTGGCTACACCTTC	CASSAVGQGFGYTF
TRBD2	TRBV7-9	TRBJ2-3	NA	TGTGCCAGCAGCTTAGGTCTGGCGGGGGGGACAGATACGCAGTATTTT	CASSLGLAGGTDTQYF
NA	TRBV7-2	TRBJ2-5	NA	TGTGCCAGCAGCCTCCCTGGTGGTCTGCTGGGCGAGACCCAGTACTTC	CASSLPGGLLGETQYF
NA	TRBV7-6	TRBJ2-5	NA	TGTGCCAGCAGCTTTTCAGATACTAGGATGGAGACCCAGTACTTC	CASSFSDTRMETQYF
TRBD2	TRBV19	TRBJ2-1	NA	TGTGCCAGTAGTAGAGCTGGACTAGCGGGGGGGCCGGGGGGTGAGCAGTTCTTC	CASSRAGLAGGPGGEQFF
NA	TRBV6-1	TRBJ1-1	NA	TGTGCCACCCTTAGGAACACTGAAGCTTTCTTT	CATLRNTEAFF
NA	TRBV6-5	TRBJ2-6	NA	TGTGCCAGCAGTTATCTGGGGGCCAACGTCCTGACTTTC	CASSYLGANVLTF
NA	TRBV10-3	TRBJ2-1	NA	TGTGCCATCAGCCCCAACAACAATGAGCAGTTCTTC	CAISPNNNEQFF
NA	TRBV6-6	TRBJ1-2	NA	TGTGCCAGCAGTTCATTTACGGTTAACTATGGCTACACCTTC	CASSSFTVNYGYTF
TRBD1	TRBV19	TRBJ1-4	NA	TGTGCCACCCGGGACAGGGCCTCGACTAATGAAAAACTGTTTTTT	CATRDRASTNEKLFF
NA	TRBV5-1	TRBJ1-5	once	TGCGCCAGCAGCCCCCAGGGGTTGAGCAATCAGCCCCAGCATTTT	CASSPQGLSNQPQHF
NA	TRBV19	TRBJ1-1	few	TGTGCCAGTAGTATCTTACAGCTGAACACTGAAGCTTTCTTT	CASSILQLNTEAFF
NA	TRBV11-3	TRBJ1-6	NA	TGTGCCAGCAGCCGAACAGGGCAAGTCGAGTCACCCCTCCACTTT	CASSRTGQVESPLHF
NA	TRBV30	TRBJ1-2	NA	TGTGCCTGGAGTCGCGGGGGGAACTATGGCTACACCTTC	CAWSRGGNYGYTF
NA	TRBV15	TRBJ2-7	once	TGTGCCACCAGCAGAGGGGCACCGGGGGTAAACGAGCAGTACTTC	CATSRGAPGVNEQYF
NA	TRBV5-1	TRBJ2-2	NA	TGCGCCAGCAGGGGGCCTGTCACCGGGGAGCTGTTTTTT	CASRGPVTGELFF
NA	TRBV2	TRBJ2-5	NA	TGTGCCAGCAGTGTGGTCCCTGCGGAGACCCAGTACTTC	CASSVVPAETQYF
NA	TRBV7-2	TRBJ1-5	NA	TGTGCCAGCAGCTCCCCGACAGGACGAGGCAATCAGCCCCAGCATTTT	CASSSPTGRGNQPQHF
NA	TRBV6-5	TRBJ1-1	NA	TGTGCCAGCAGTTACTCGGCGAACACTGAAGCTTTCTTT	CASSYSANTEAFF
TRBD1	TRBV10-3	TRBJ2-7	few	TGTGCCATCAGGGGACAGGGCCCTTCCTACGAGCAGTACTTC	CAIRGQGPSYEQYF